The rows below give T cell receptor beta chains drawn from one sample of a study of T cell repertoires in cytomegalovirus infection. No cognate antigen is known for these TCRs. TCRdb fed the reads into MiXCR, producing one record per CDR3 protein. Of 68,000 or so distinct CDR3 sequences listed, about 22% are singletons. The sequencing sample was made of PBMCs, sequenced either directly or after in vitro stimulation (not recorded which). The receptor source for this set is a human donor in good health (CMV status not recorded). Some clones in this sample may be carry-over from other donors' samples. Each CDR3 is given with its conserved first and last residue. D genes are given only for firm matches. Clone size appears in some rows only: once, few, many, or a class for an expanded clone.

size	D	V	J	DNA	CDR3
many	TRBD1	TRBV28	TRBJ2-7	TGTGCCAGCAGACGTAGGACAGGGGGCAGGGAGCAGTACTTC	CASRRRTGGREQYF
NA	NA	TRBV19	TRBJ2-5	TGTGCCAGTAGGAAGAGGGGGGGCCAAGAGACCCAGTACTTC	CASRKRGGQETQYF
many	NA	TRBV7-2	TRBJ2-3	TGTGCCAGCAGCCGGCTTGGCACAGATACGCAGTATTTT	CASSRLGTDTQYF
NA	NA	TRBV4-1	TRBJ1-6	TGCGCCAGCAGCCAAGTCCCGGACGTGTCACCCCTCCACTTT	CASSQVPDVSPLHF
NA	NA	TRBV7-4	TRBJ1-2	TGTGCCAGCAGCTTAGATTACAACAATGGCTACACCTTC	CASSLDYNNGYTF
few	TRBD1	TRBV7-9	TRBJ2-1	TGTGCCAGCAGCACCTACAGGGGACACTCCTACAATGAGCAGTTCTTC	CASSTYRGHSYNEQFF
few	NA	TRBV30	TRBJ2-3	TGTGCCTGCCCCCGGGGCGGACACACAGATACGCAGTATTTT	CACPRGGHTDTQYF
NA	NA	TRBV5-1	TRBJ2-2	TGCGCCAGCAGCATAAGCCAGGCCGGGGAGCTGTTTTTT	CASSISQAGELFF
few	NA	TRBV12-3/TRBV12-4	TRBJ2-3	TGTGCCAGCAGTGACCCCCTTAGCACAGATACGCAGTATTTT	CASSDPLSTDTQYF
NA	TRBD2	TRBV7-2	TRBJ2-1	TGTGCCAGCAGCTTTAGCGGGAGGGCCGTGAATGAGCAGTTCTTC	CASSFSGRAVNEQFF
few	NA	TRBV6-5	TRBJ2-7	TGTGCCAGCAGTTACGGGGGGGCCGGGTCCTACGAGCAGTACTTC	CASSYGGAGSYEQYF
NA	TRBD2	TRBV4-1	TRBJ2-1	TGCGCCAGCAGCCAAGAAATCCTAGCGGGTGCCTACAATGAGCAGTTCTTC	CASSQEILAGAYNEQFF
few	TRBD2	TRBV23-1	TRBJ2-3	TGCGCCAGCAGTCAATCTATCGGGACTAGCGAAAGTTTAGGGCCTAGAAGCACAGATACGCAGTATTTT	CASSQSIGTSESLGPRSTDTQYF
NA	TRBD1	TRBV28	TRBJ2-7	TGTGCCAGCAGTTTACACAGGGGGTATAGCTCCTACGAGCAGTACTTC	CASSLHRGYSSYEQYF
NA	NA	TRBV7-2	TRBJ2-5	TGTGCCAGCAGCTCAGACCGGGTTATCCAAGAGACCCAGTACTTC	CASSSDRVIQETQYF
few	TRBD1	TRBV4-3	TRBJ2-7	TGCGCCAGCAGCCCTCGACAGGGCTACGAGCAGTACTTC	CASSPRQGYEQYF
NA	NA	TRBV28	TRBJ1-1	TGTGCCAGCAGTTTGGGAAGTACTGAAGCTTTCTTT	CASSLGSTEAFF
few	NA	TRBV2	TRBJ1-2	TGTGCCAGCAGGCCGGACAAGAGATCTCATGGCCCCTTC	CASRPDKRSHGPF
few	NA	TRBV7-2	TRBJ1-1	TGTGCCAGCAGCTTATTCCAGGTGAACACTGAAGCTTTCTTT	CASSLFQVNTEAFF
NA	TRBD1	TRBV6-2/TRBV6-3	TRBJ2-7	TGTGCCAGCAGTCAAGGAACAGGGGGCAAAGGCGAGCAGTACTTC	CASSQGTGGKGEQYF
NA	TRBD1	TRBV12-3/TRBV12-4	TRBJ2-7	TGTGCCAGCAGTTTAGGACAGGGGGTCCACGAGCAGTACTTC	CASSLGQGVHEQYF
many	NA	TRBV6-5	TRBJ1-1	TGTGCCAGCAGTCCCCGGGGCCCTTTGAACACTGAAGCTTTCTTT	CASSPRGPLNTEAFF
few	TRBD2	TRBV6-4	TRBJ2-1	TGTGCCAGCACCCAACTAGCGGGAGAGGGTGAGCAGTTCTTC	CASTQLAGEGEQFF
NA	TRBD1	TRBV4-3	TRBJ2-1	TGCGCCAGCAGCCAAGAGGGGAGACAGGGGGCCGATGAGGAGTTCTTC	CASSQEGRQGADEEFF
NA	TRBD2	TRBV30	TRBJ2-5	TGTGCCTGGAGTTCGGGGGGAGGTGGAGAGACCCAGTACTTC	CAWSSGGGGETQYF
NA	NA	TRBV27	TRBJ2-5	TGTGCCAGCAGTAAAACCCGCCAAGAGACCCAGTACTTC	CASSKTRQETQYF
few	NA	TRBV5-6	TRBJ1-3	TGTGCCAGCACCTTACAGTTTGGAAACACCATATATTTT	CASTLQFGNTIYF
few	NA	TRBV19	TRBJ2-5	TGTGCCAGTAGTATGACAGGTTGGGAGACCCAGTACTTC	CASSMTGWETQYF
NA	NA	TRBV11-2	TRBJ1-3	TGTGCCAGCAGCACCCCTGGAAACACCATATATTTT	CASSTPGNTIYF
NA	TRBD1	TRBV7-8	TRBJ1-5	TGTGCCAGCAGCCTGGGACAGGGCAATCAGCCCCAGCATTTT	CASSLGQGNQPQHF
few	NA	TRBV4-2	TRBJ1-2	TGTGCCAGCAGCCAAGAGGTGTACACCCCTAACTATGGCTACACCTTC	CASSQEVYTPNYGYTF
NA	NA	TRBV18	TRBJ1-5	TGTGCCAGCTCACCGGGGTCAGGGAACCATCAGCCCCAGCATTTT	CASSPGSGNHQPQHF
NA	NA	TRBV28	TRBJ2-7	TGTGCCAGCAGTTTTCACGGAGGCTCCTACGAGCAGTACTTC	CASSFHGGSYEQYF
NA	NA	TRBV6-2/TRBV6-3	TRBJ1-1	TGTGCCAGCAGTTACCCGCGGTGGTTTAACACTGAAGCTTTCTTT	CASSYPRWFNTEAFF
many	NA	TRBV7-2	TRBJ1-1	TGTGCCAGCCTTCAAGGGCAGGGGAACACTGAAGCTTTCTTT	CASLQGQGNTEAFF
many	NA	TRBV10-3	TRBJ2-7	TGTGCCTCTTCCCTTGTTGGGGGTTCGTACGAGCAGTACTTC	CASSLVGGSYEQYF
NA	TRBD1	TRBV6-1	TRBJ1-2	TGTGCCAGCAGCCCCGGGACAGGAGCTAACTATGGCTACACCTTC	CASSPGTGANYGYTF
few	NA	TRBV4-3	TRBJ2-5	TGCGCCAGCAGCCCGACAGTGATTCAAGAGACCCAGTACTTC	CASSPTVIQETQYF
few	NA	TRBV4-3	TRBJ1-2	TGCGCCAGCAGCCAGGCCAGGGAGAACTATGGCTACACCTTC	CASSQARENYGYTF
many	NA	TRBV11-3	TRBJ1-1	TGTGCCAGCAGCTTAGATCTCACGGCCTCGGTAGCTTTCTTT	CASSLDLTASVAFF
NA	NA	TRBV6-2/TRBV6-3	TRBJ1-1	TGTGCCAGCAGTTTATGGCACACTGAAGCTTTCTTT	CASSLWHTEAFF